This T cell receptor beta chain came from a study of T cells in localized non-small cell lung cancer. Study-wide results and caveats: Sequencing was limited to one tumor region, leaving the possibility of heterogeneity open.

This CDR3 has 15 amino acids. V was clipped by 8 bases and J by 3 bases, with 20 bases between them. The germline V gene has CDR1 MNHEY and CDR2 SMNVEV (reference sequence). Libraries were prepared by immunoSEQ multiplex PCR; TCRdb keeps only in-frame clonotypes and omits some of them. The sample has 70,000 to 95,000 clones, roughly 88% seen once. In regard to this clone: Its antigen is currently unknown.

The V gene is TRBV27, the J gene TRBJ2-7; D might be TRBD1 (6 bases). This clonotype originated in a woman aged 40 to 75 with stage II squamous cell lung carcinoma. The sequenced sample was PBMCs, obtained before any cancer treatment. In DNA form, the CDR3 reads TGTGCCAGCGGTCCTCTTGGGGGCAGGAACTACGAGCAGTACTTC. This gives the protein CASGPLGGRNYEQYF.